The T cell receptor (beta chain) described here comes from a study of shared clonotypes between healthy human individuals. General study results and limits: Large sequencing depth failed to make sorted-subset sequencing complete, rarefaction showed.

Sequencing was performed with immunoSEQ multiplex PCR; in TCRdb, only in-frame clones are kept and a portion is missing. The sample consists of about 2.3 million clones, about nine tenths of them appearing once. Regarding this clone: No antigen is known for it.

The trim removed 5 bases at V and 7 bases at J, leaving 10 bases unmatched. Germline V gives CDR1 GTSNPN, CDR2 SVGIG (reference sequence). The CDR3 has 14 amino acids. The sequence came from a man between 18 and 29 years old in good health. Some clones in this sample may be carry-over from other donors' samples. The specimen sequenced was naive CD4+ T cells from PBMCs. Subset described: CD45RA+ positively selected. The V gene is TRBV30, the J gene TRBJ1-4; 7 nucleotides line up with TRBD1. Written as DNA, the CDR3 is TGTGCCTGGGGGACGGGACAGACCCCTGAAAAACTGTTTTTT. This encodes CAWGTGQTPEKLFF.